The following is a T cell receptor (beta chain) sequence with its context. What it binds is unknown. Use of 60 Vbeta and 13 Jbeta primers characterized the PCR. This table comes from immunoSEQ multiplex PCR, and its TCRdb copy is limited to in-frame clones, with some not included. There are roughly 97,000 clones in the sample; 10% occur only once, and 5.5% to 7.5% lies in the top ten. CDR1 and CDR2 (germline): SEHNR, FQNEAQ (reference sequence). The CDR3 has 13 amino acids. V was trimmed by 10 bases and J by 1 base, leaving 14 bases between them. This record comes from a study of cytomegalovirus exposure and HLA in healthy donors. In the study overall: Out of around 360 genotyped donors, approximately 84% belonged to the Caucasian-associated ancestry cluster. Study observations and caveats: Specificity of a few CMV-associated chains for CMV antigens was verified in vitro.

The V gene is TRBV7-9, the J gene TRBJ2-7; D is perhaps TRBD2 (5 bases). The sequence was collected from a man aged 35-49 years in good health and CMV-seropositive. Material: PBMCs. The CDR3 sequence is CATEGADSYEQYF. In DNA form, the CDR3 reads TGTGCCACCGAGGGAGCGGATTCCTACGAGCAGTACTTC.